These T cell receptor beta chains were read from a single sample in a study of blood T cell repertoires in COVID-19. Clones were read by immunoSEQ multiplex PCR, and TCRdb kept only the in-frame ones, dropping some. The sample lists 190,000 or so clones, around 87% occurring once. The sample was PBMCs or T cells enriched from blood (not recorded which). The source of these receptors is a woman in her thirties who had recovered from COVID-19. Both conserved end residues are part of each CDR3. Each record gives: clone size, J gene, V gene, D gene, CDR3 DNA, CDR3 protein. D genes are given only for firm matches. A row's size may be missing; if present it is once, few, many or a size class.

>NA|TRBJ2-5|TRBV21-1|NA
TGTGCCAGCAGCAAAGGCGGCGGGGGCCAAGAGACCCAGTACTTC
CASSKGGGGQETQYF
>NA|TRBJ1-2|TRBV6-2/TRBV6-3|NA
TGTGCCAGCAGTTACCTACAGGGTCGGTATGGCTACACCTTC
CASSYLQGRYGYTF
>NA|TRBJ1-1|TRBV11-3|NA
TGTGCCAGCAGCCCCCGAAGCAGGGACATGAACACTGAAGCTTTCTTT
CASSPRSRDMNTEAFF
>NA|TRBJ1-4|TRBV4-3|NA
TGCGCCAGCAGCCAAGGAGGGCGGGACGAAAAACTGTTTTTT
CASSQGGRDEKLFF
>NA|TRBJ1-1|TRBV28|TRBD1
TGTGCCAGCAGTTTACAGCGACAGGGGATGGGGATCACTGAAGCTTTCTTT
CASSLQRQGMGITEAFF
>NA|TRBJ1-1|TRBV5-3|NA
TGTGCCAGAAGCGACTCGATGGCTTTAGACACTGAAGCTTTCTTT
CARSDSMALDTEAFF
>NA|TRBJ1-3|TRBV6-5|NA
TGTGCCAGCAGGCCGACATACTCTGGAAACACCATATATTTT
CASRPTYSGNTIYF
>NA|TRBJ1-1|TRBV19|TRBD1
TGTGCCAGTAACCTCAGATGGAGGGACAGCGGGAACACTGAAGCTTTCTTT
CASNLRWRDSGNTEAFF
>NA|TRBJ2-1|TRBV19|NA
TGTGCCAGTAGTATGGGAACGCGGGCCTACAATGAGCAGTTCTTC
CASSMGTRAYNEQFF
>once|TRBJ1-4|TRBV7-2|NA
TGTGCCAGCAGCTTCCCGAGCGAAAAACTGTTTTTT
CASSFPSEKLFF
>once|TRBJ2-3|TRBV2|TRBD2
TGTGCCAGCAGGGGACCTAGCGGGAGGGGGACAGATACGCAGTATTTT
CASRGPSGRGTDTQYF
>few|TRBJ1-3|TRBV30|NA
TGTGCCTGGAGTGTGGCAGGGCTATCCTCTGGAAACACCATATATTTT
CAWSVAGLSSGNTIYF
>NA|TRBJ2-1|TRBV7-7|TRBD2
TGTGCCAGCAGCTTAGGACTAGCGGGAGGGGACGAGCAGTTCTTC
CASSLGLAGGDEQFF
>NA|TRBJ2-1|TRBV7-8|TRBD1
TGTGCCAGCAGCTTAGATATAGGGACAGCAAAGTACAATGAGCAGTTCTTC
CASSLDIGTAKYNEQFF
>once|TRBJ1-5|TRBV15|NA
TGTGCCACCAGCATACAGACCAATCAGCCCCAGCATTTT
CATSIQTNQPQHF
>NA|TRBJ2-1|TRBV13|NA
TGTGCCAGCAGCCCGGGGGTCTCCTACAATGAGCAGTTCTTC
CASSPGVSYNEQFF
>NA|TRBJ2-1|TRBV9|TRBD2
TGTGCCAGCAGCGTAGTACTAGCGGGATTAGGCGAGCAGTTCTTC
CASSVVLAGLGEQFF
>NA|TRBJ1-5|TRBV7-9|NA
TGTGCCAGCAGCTATCAGGGCCCCGAAACGGCCCAGCATTTT
CASSYQGPETAQHF
>NA|TRBJ1-5|TRBV28|NA
TGTGCCAGCAGGTCCGTTGGGCGCAGGGGCAATCAGCCCCAGCATTTT
CASRSVGRRGNQPQHF
>NA|TRBJ1-1|TRBV5-1|NA
TGCGCCAGCAGCTTGGTCCCACGGGGGTTGAACACTGAAGCTTTCTTT
CASSLVPRGLNTEAFF
>NA|TRBJ2-7|TRBV6-5|NA
TGTGCCAGCAGGGGAGATTTTGGCTACGAGCAGTACTTC
CASRGDFGYEQYF
>NA|TRBJ2-7|TRBV7-9|TRBD1
TGTGCCAGCAGCTTTCGGGACAGCGTCTACGAGCAGTACTTC
CASSFRDSVYEQYF
>NA|TRBJ2-5|TRBV18|NA
TGTGCCAGCTCACCAGGTCTAAAAGAGACCCAGTACTTC
CASSPGLKETQYF
>NA|TRBJ1-5|TRBV9|NA
TGTGCCAGCAGCGGAGGAAGCTCTTATCAGCCCCAGCATTTT
CASSGGSSYQPQHF